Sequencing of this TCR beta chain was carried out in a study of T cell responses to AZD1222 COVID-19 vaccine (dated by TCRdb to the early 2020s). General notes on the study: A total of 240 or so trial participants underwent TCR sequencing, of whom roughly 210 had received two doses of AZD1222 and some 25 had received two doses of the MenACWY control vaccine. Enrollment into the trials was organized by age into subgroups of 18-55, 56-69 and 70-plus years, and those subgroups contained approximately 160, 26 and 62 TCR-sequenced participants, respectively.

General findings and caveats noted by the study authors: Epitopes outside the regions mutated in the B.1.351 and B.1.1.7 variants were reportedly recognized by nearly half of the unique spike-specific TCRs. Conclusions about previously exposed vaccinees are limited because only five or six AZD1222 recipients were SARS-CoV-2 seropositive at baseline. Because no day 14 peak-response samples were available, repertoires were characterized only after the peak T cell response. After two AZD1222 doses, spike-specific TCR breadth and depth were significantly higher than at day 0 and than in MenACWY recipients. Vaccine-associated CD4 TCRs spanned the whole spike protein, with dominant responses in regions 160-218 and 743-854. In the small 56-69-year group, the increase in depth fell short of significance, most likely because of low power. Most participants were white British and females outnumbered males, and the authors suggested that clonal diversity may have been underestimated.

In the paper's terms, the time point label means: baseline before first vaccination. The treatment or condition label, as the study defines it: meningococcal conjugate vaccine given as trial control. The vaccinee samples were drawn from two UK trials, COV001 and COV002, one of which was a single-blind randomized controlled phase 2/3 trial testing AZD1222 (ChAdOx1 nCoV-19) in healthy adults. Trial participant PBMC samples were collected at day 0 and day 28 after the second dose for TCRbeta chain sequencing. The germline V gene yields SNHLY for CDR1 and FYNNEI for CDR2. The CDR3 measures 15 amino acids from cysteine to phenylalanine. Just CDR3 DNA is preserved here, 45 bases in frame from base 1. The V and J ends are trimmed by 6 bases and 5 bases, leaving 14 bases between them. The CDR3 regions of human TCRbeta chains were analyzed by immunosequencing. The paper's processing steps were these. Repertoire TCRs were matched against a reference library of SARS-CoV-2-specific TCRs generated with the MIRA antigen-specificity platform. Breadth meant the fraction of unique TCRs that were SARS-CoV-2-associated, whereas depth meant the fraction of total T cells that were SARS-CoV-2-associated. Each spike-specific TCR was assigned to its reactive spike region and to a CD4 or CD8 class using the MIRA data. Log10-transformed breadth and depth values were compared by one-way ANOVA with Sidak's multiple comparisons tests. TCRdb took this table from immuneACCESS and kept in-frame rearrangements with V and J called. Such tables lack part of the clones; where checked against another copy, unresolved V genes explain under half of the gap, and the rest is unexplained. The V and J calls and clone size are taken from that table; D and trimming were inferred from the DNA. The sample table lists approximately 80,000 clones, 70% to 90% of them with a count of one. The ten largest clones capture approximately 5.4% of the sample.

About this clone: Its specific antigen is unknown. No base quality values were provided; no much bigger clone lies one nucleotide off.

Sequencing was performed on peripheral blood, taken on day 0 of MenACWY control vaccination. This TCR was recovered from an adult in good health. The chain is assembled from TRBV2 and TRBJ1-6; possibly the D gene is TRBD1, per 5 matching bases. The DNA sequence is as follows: TGTGCCAGCAGCCCCCTGGGGGGGGATAATTCACCCCTCCACTTT. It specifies CASSPLGGDNSPLHF.